This T cell receptor (beta chain) came from a study of blood T cells in healthy people across ages. This clonotype was observed a handful of times. What it recognizes is unknown. Study-level results: Measured against age, TCR beta diversity per million T cells decreased in a roughly linear manner.

The junction had 4 bases not matched to a gene; V was cut back by 1 base and J by 0 bases. CDR3 length: 17 amino acids. Germline V gene data show CDR1 as LNHNV and CDR2 as YYDKDF (reference sequence). Per sample, a minimum of 6 million PBMCs were isolated. A second roughly 6 to 11 cycle PCR used barcoded and J-beta primers. TCRdb reanalysed the 5' RACE reads using MiXCR and keeps one entry per CDR3 protein. The table has 1.5 million to 2 million distinct CDR3 sequences, 28% seen once. The sequencing sample was made of blood. The chain has TRBV15 and TRBJ2-4; 9 positions match TRBD2. This TCR came from a woman under 40 in good health. CDR3 sequence (DNA): TGTGCCACCAGCAGAGGGGCGGGGGGGCTAGCCAAAAACATTCAGTACTTC. Translated, it gives CATSRGAGGLAKNIQYF.